Listed here are 18 T cell receptor beta chains from one sample, sequenced in a study of T cell clonality in common variable immunodeficiency. Study observations and caveats: Common variable immunodeficiency TCR beta sequences reportedly had fewer deletions and N-nucleotide insertions.

What these receptors recognize is not known. Assay: immunoSEQ multiplex PCR; the TCRdb copy retains only in-frame clones and omits some. The sample has about 42,000 clones, none seen only once. Specimen: peripheral blood mononuclear cells. These receptors were obtained from a human donor with common variable immunodeficiency.

This clone was recorded many times. With the read ending 3 residues before the CDR3 end, the germline J gene is used to fill in that end. The chain has TRBV7-9 and TRBJ2-1; 14 bases map to TRBD2. Trimming cost V 1 base and J 7 bases; bases outside gene matches: 0. The CDR3 covers 15 residues. Germline V gene lookup returns CDR1 SEHNR and CDR2 FQNEAQ (reference sequence). This CDR3 reads CASSLGLAGGNEQFF. The DNA read from the CDR3 is TGTGCCAGCAGCTTAGGACTAGCGGGAGGGAATGAG.

This clone showed up just a few times. The sequenced fragment ends 3 residues before the CDR3 boundary, so the rest is inferred from the germline J gene. This chain links TRBV7-2 with TRBJ1-1, with a tentative D call TRBD1 (6 bases). CDR3 size: 15 residues. V lost 5 bases and J lost 1, with 14 bases in between. Germline CDR1 reads SGHTA; CDR2 reads FQGNSA. CDR3 DNA (partial): TGTGCCAGCAGCGTTCACCCGGGACAGAACACTGAA. It translates to CASSVHPGQNTE. The entire CDR3 is CASSVHPGQNTEAFF.

This clone turned up a few times. The sequenced fragment ends 3 residues before the CDR3 boundary, so the rest is inferred from the germline J gene. J is TRBJ2-3 and V is TRBV11-2; possibly TRBD1 for D (6 bases). The germline V and J ends were trimmed by 7 bases and 7 bases, with 12 bases remaining between them. The CDR3 is 12 residues long. CDR1 and CDR2 (germline): SGHAT, FQNNGV. CDR3 amino acids: CASTWGPNTQYF. The covered CDR3 bases are TGTGCCAGCACCTGGGGGCCTAATACG.

In its sample, this clone was seen a few times. The read comes to an end 3 residues before the CDR3 does, leaving the germline J gene to fill in the end. The rearrangement links TRBV20-1 to TRBJ2-5; 7 nucleotides match TRBD1. Per the germline V gene, CDR1 is DFQATT and CDR2 is SNEGSKA (reference sequence). The CDR3 loop spans 12 amino acids. Trimming cost V 5 bases and J 4 bases; bases outside gene matches: 4. The CDR3 loop reads CSARTGGETQYF. The sequenced part of the CDR3 DNA is TGCAGTGCTCGGACAGGCGGAGAGACC.

In its sample, this clone is medium-sized. The read ends 3 residues early relative to the CDR3; the germline J gene fills the gap. V is TRBV4-1 and J is TRBJ2-5; tentatively, D is TRBD1 or TRBD2 (5 bases each). The germline CDR1 and CDR2 sequences are MGHRA and YSYEKL. The CDR3 covers 16 residues. V was cut by 0 bases and J by 7 bases, with 18 bases left in between. CDR3 in amino acids: CASSQERGSTLGTQYF. The CDR3 DNA, read in part, is TGCGCCAGCAGCCAAGAGAGGGGCTCTACTCTGGGGACC.

This clone showed up many times. Sequencing ends 3 residues short of the CDR3 end; the germline J gene provides the rest. The V gene is TRBV11-3, the J gene TRBJ2-3, with a weak D call TRBD1 (5 bases). V was trimmed by 2 bases and J by 0 bases, leaving 6 bases between them. This CDR3 is built from 14 residues. The germline gives CDR1 SGHNT, CDR2 YENEEA. The covered CDR3 bases are TGTGCCAGCAGCTTACAGGGTAGCACAGATACG. Amino acids: CASSLQGSTDT. Given in full, the CDR3 is CASSLQGSTDTQYF. The full variable domain, with the rest looked up from reference TRBV11-3 and TRBJ2-3, is EAGVVQSPRYKIIEKKQPVAFWCNPISGHNTLYWYLQNLGQGPELLIRYENEEAVDDSQLPKDRFSAERLKGVDSTLKIQPAELGDSAVYLCASSLQGSTDTQYFGPGTRLTVL.

This clone was counted ten times or more. The CDR3 end lies 3 residues beyond the end of the read and is filled in from the germline J gene. The chain carries TRBV6-2 or TRBV6-3 and TRBJ1-1, with D unresolved. Germline-derived CDR1 and CDR2 are MNHEY and SVGEGT. Deletions cut 0 bases from V and 2 bases from J, with 7 bases between. The CDR3 is 14 residues long. CDR3 in amino acids: CASSYSAYNTEAFF. CDR3 bases read: TGTGCCAGCAGTTACTCGGCATATAACACTGAA.

This clone was recorded many times. The CDR3 is cut off 3 residues early in the read; its end comes from the germline J gene. The rearrangement links TRBV2 to TRBJ2-2; TRBD1 might be the D (5 bases). The CDR3 contains 13 residues. V was shortened by 5 bases and J by 5 bases, with 9 bases between the two germline ends. CDR1 SNHLY and CDR2 FYNNEI come from the germline V gene. CDR3 sequence reads: CASSWGRTGELFF. Partial CDR3 DNA: TGTGCCAGCAGTTGGGGCAGGACCGGGGAG.

This clone was detected only a few times. Sequencing ends 3 residues short of the CDR3 end; the germline J gene provides the rest. The gene calls are TRBV2 and TRBJ2-2, with TRBD2 matching 12 bases. The CDR3 is 15 amino acids. Looked up from germline, CDR1 is SNHLY and CDR2 is FYNNEI. With 6 bases clipped from V and 6 bases from J, the junction kept 5 bases outside the gene matches. CDR3: CASRPTSGRSGELFF. The CDR3 bases that were read are TGTGCCAGCAGGCCGACTAGCGGGAGATCCGGGGAG.

This clone was observed at least ten times. The CDR3 is cut off 3 residues early in the read; its end comes from the germline J gene. The chain couples TRBV5-4 to TRBJ1-1, with D unclear. The germline V gene has CDR1 SGHNT and CDR2 YYREEE (reference sequence). Trimming pared 4 bases from V and 1 base from J, leaving 8 bases between. The CDR3 consists of 13 residues. CDR3 DNA, as far as it was read: TGTGCCAGCAGCCGGTCGCAGAACACTGAA. It specifies CASSRSQNTE. In full, the CDR3 is CASSRSQNTEAFF.

In the case of this clone: The CDR3 extends 3 residues past the end of the read, so its final part is completed from the germline J gene. The chain combines TRBV19 with TRBJ2-4; unclear D gene. V was cut by 5 bases and J by 3 bases, with 5 bases left in between. CDR1 LNHDA and CDR2 SQIVND come from the germline V gene (reference sequence). CDR3 length equals 12 residues. Incomplete CDR3 DNA: TGTGCCAGTAGTCACAACAAAAACATT. Its protein product is CASSHNKNI. The full CDR3 protein reads CASSHNKNIQYF. Drawing the rest from reference TRBV19 and TRBJ2-4, the complete variable domain is DGGITQSPKYLFRKEGQNVTLSCEQNLNHDAMYWYRQDPGQGLRLIYYSQIVNDFQKGDIAEGYSVSREKKESFPLTVTSAQKNPTAFYLCASSHNKNIQYFGAGTRLSVL.

This clone was counted ten times or more. The read ends 3 residues shy of where the CDR3 ends; the end is completed using the germline J gene. V is TRBV20-1 and J is TRBJ2-1, with TRBD2 matching 8 bases. From germline, CDR1 is DFQATT and CDR2 SNEGSKA (reference sequence). J lost 9 bases, V lost 5 bases, and 21 bases had no gene match. The CDR3 length is 17 residues. CDR3: CSAAGRVSGIGLGEQFF. CDR3 DNA, as far as it was read: TGCAGTGCTGCGGGCCGGGTTAGCGGGATTGGGCTTGGTGAG.

Concerning this clone itself: The CDR3 is cut off 3 residues early in the read; its end comes from the germline J gene. The gene calls are TRBV20-1 and TRBJ2-5; 10 bases line up with TRBD1. Germline CDR1 DFQATT, CDR2 SNEGSKA (reference sequence). There are 14 residues in the CDR3. V gave up 4 bases and J gave up 4 bases; unmatched junction bases: 6. Incomplete CDR3 DNA: TGCAGTGCTATCCGACAGGGGGCCGGAGAGACC. Protein product: CSAIRQGAGET. The full CDR3 protein is CSAIRQGAGETQYF.

As regards this clone: The DNA ends 3 residues before the CDR3 does, and the rest of the CDR3 is filled in from the germline J gene. The chain links TRBV5-1 to TRBJ2-5; D perhaps matches TRBD2 (5 bases). Germline V gene sequence: CDR1 SGHRS, CDR2 YFSETQ. There are 13 residues in the CDR3. The V gene lost 4 bases and the J gene lost 4 bases, with 11 bases spanning the gap. CDR3 DNA (partial): TGCGCCAGCAGCGCTGGACTGGGAGAGACC. Translation gives CASSAGLGET. In full, the CDR3 reads CASSAGLGETQYF. Looking up the rest from reference TRBV5-1 and TRBJ2-5 gives the full variable domain: KAGVTQTPRYLIKTRGQQVTLSCSPISGHRSVSWYQQTPGQGLQFLFEYFSETQRNKGNFPGRFSGRQFSNSRSEMNVSTLELGDSALYLCASSAGLGETQYFGPGTRLLVL.

A few counts support this clone. The CDR3 DNA, read in part, is TGTGCCAGTAGTACAGCGATAGCGGTTACCTACAATGAG. This codes for CASSTAIAVTYNE. The entire CDR3 protein reads CASSTAIAVTYNEQFF. The chain is built from TRBV19 and TRBJ2-1; the D gene is possibly TRBD2 (6 bases). Read data end 3 residues before the CDR3 end; the end is taken from the germline J gene. The V end was cut by 4 bases, the J end by 2 bases, with 15 bases between. In germline, CDR1 is LNHDA, CDR2 SQIVND (reference sequence). The CDR3 is 16 amino acids.

Many counts were recorded for this clone. The sequence runs out 3 residues before the end of the CDR3; the remainder is reconstructed from the germline J gene. V usage is TRBV20-1 and J usage is TRBJ2-1; 10 bases align to TRBD1. Germline CDR1 reads DFQATT; CDR2 reads SNEGSKA (reference sequence). The CDR3 runs to 14 residues. J lost 6 bases, V lost 3 bases, and 5 bases had no gene match. The CDR3 protein is CSARGGQGLNEQFF. Incomplete CDR3 DNA: TGCAGTGCTAGGGGGGGACAGGGGCTCAATGAG.

This clone was counted ten times or more. Read data end 3 residues before the CDR3 end; the end is taken from the germline J gene. The rearrangement uses TRBV20-1 and TRBJ1-5, with D possibly matching TRBD1 (5 bases). The germline V gene has CDR1 DFQATT and CDR2 SNEGSKA (reference sequence). The germline V and J ends were trimmed by 5 bases and 2 bases, with 16 bases remaining between them. The CDR3 extends over 15 amino acids. CDR3 in amino acids: CSAPAAGRGNQPQHF. The sequenced CDR3 bases are TGCAGTGCTCCTGCAGCAGGGAGGGGCAATCAGCCC.

About this clone: The read terminates 3 residues ahead of where the CDR3 ends, so the germline J gene completes it. The V gene is TRBV2, the J gene TRBJ2-3; 9 bases are shared with TRBD1. This CDR3 region has 16 residues. With 4 bases clipped from V and 5 bases from J, the junction kept 10 bases outside the gene matches. Germline V gene sequence: CDR1 SNHLY, CDR2 FYNNEI. The covered CDR3 bases are TGTGCCAGCAGTGCCGGGACAGGGAGTAGAAGAGATACG. This sequence encodes CASSAGTGSRRDT. The entire CDR3 sequence reads CASSAGTGSRRDTQYF.